These 24 T cell receptor beta chains share one sample of origin, sequenced in a study of CD8+CD57+ T cells in acquired aplastic anemia (dated by TCRdb to between 2018 and 2020). The instrument given in TCRdb is Illumina HiSeq 2000. TCR beta VDJ combination and CDR3 sequence profiling used genomic DNA as the template. TCRdb reprocessing: public reads trimmed at Q25 with fastp, clones called with MiXCR, in-frame beta chains kept. Every entry covers one CDR3 protein and lists the most common genes and DNA from its rows. Counted in this sample were hundreds of thousands of distinct CDR3 sequences; under 50% of them appeared once. The ten largest clones add up to about 20% of the sample. Flow cytometry had shown CD8+CD57+ cell expansion in the patients selected for sequencing. Material: sorted CD4+, CD8+, or CD8+CD57+ T cells (not recorded which) from PBMCs. All receptors come from a human donor with aplastic anemia.

This clonotype was counted a few times. The V gene is TRBV9, the J gene TRBJ2-1, with 10 bases that match TRBD2. V was pared by 0 bases and J by 10 bases, with 10 bases of the junction left unmatched. Germline CDR1 and CDR2: SGDLS and YYNGEE. This CDR3 comprises 16 residues. The DNA of the CDR3 is TGTGCCAGCAGCGTAGCTCGGGCTAGCGGGAGTAGCGAGCAGTTCTTC. Its protein product is CASSVARASGSSEQFF.

This clonotype has a count of ten or more. The chain links TRBV7-8 to TRBJ2-5; D gene ambiguous. Germline CDR1 and CDR2: SGHVS and FQNEAQ. Trimming pared 5 bases from V and 3 bases from J, leaving 10 bases between. The CDR3 loop spans 13 amino acids. CDR3 DNA: TGTGCCAGCAGCCCCGGTCCTAAAGAGACCCAGTACTTC. This sequence encodes CASSPGPKETQYF.

The chain has TRBV7-9 and TRBJ2-3; 10 nucleotides align to TRBD2. The CDR3 contains 16 residues. The V segment lost 3 bases and the J segment 3 bases; nucleotides outside the gene matches: 6. Germline CDR1 SEHNR, CDR2 FQNEAQ (reference sequence). CDR3 bases: TGTGCCAGCAGCTTCCGACTAGCGGGTGGGACAGATACGCAGTATTTT. Translation gives CASSFRLAGGTDTQYF.

The chain has TRBV7-9 and TRBJ2-3; TRBD1 is a possible D gene (6 bases). Deletions cut 4 bases from V and 11 bases from J, with 25 bases between. Germline V gene data show CDR1 as SEHNR and CDR2 as FQNEAQ (reference sequence). This CDR3 has 16 amino acids. Here the CDR3 DNA reads TGTGCCAGCAGCTCGTGGGCCGAGGTTGGGGGCAGTGAGCAGTATTTT. This sequence encodes CASSSWAEVGGSEQYF.

At least ten counts were recorded for this clonotype. In nucleotides, the CDR3 is TGTGCCAGCAGCCAGAGGACAGTTCAAGAGACCCAGTACTTC. It encodes CASSQRTVQETQYF. V is TRBV3-1 and J is TRBJ2-5; possible D gene TRBD1, 6 bases. Germline values: CDR1 LGHDT, CDR2 YNNKEL (reference sequence). With 3 bases removed from V and 2 bases from J, the gap between germline ends came to 10 bases. The CDR3 runs 14 residues.

The genes are TRBV7-9 and TRBJ2-7, with 7 bases identical to TRBD1. Germline assignment: CDR1 SEHNR and CDR2 FQNEAQ (reference sequence). With 0 bases clipped from V and 0 bases from J, the junction kept 5 bases outside the gene matches. The CDR3 covers 16 residues. CDR3 sequence: CASSLASTGSSYEQYF. CDR3 coding DNA: TGTGCCAGCAGCTTAGCGTCGACAGGGAGCTCCTACGAGCAGTACTTC.

The chain links TRBV10-3 to TRBJ1-6, with D unresolved. The V gene's germline CDR1 is ENHRY and CDR2 SYGVKD. V lost 0 bases and J lost 7, with 10 bases in between. The CDR3 runs to 15 residues. Here the CDR3 reads CAISESGVGNSPLHF. In DNA, the CDR3 is TGTGCCATCAGTGAGTCTGGGGTGGGGAATTCACCCCTCCACTTT.

In this sample, this clonotype turned up many times. This rearrangement joins TRBV10-3 to TRBJ2-2, with 8 bases lining up with TRBD2. There are 14 residues in the CDR3. The V gene's germline CDR1 is ENHRY and CDR2 SYGVKD. Losses at the gene ends were 4 bases for V and 6 bases for J; bases not matched to a gene: 4. The CDR3 DNA follows: TGTGCCATCAGTGCGGGGGGGCTAGCCGGGGAGCTGTTTTTT. It codes for CAISAGGLAGELFF.

This clonotype was seen many times. J is TRBJ2-7 and V is TRBV19; 7 positions agree with TRBD1. The V and J ends lost 3 bases and 0 bases, in that order; junction bases with no gene match: 11. Germline V gives CDR1 LNHDA, CDR2 SQIVND (reference sequence). This CDR3 has 17 residues. CDR3 sequence (DNA): TGTGCCAGTAGTATCGTTTTGCGACAGGGAATCTCCTACGAGCAGTACTTC. It is translated as CASSIVLRQGISYEQYF.

This rearrangement joins TRBV25-1 to TRBJ2-7; weak D call: TRBD2 (5 bases). CDR1 is MGHDK and CDR2 is SYGVNS in the germline V gene. The V end was cut by 4 bases, the J end by 0 bases, with 22 bases between. This CDR3 has 18 residues. CDR3 DNA sequence: TGTGCCAGCAGTGGAGAAGACAACCGCCGGGGATTCTCCTACGAGCAGTACTTC. Translating it yields CASSGEDNRRGFSYEQYF.

The chain carries TRBV9 and TRBJ2-1; 7 bases are shared with TRBD2. This CDR3 is built from 15 residues. With V trimmed by 4 bases and J by 4 bases, 8 bases remained unmatched. CDR1 SGDLS and CDR2 YYNGEE come from the germline V gene. The CDR3 coding sequence is TGTGCCAGCAGCCTGGGGGGGGAAGGATACAATGAGCAGTTCTTC. It specifies CASSLGGEGYNEQFF.

This clonotype was recorded many times. The CDR3 sequence is CASSPGTSSNQPQHF. DNA of the CDR3: TGTGCCAGCAGCCCCGGCACTTCGAGCAATCAGCCCCAGCATTTT. This sequence joins TRBV9 and TRBJ1-5; D remains unclear. Germline CDR1 reads SGDLS; CDR2 reads YYNGEE. V lost 4 bases to trimming and J lost 1 base, with 12 bases between them. The CDR3 has 15 amino acids.

CDR3 protein: CASSVGTARYEQYF. CDR3 in DNA: TGTGCCAGCAGCGTAGGTACAGCGCGCTACGAGCAGTACTTC. The chain has TRBV9 and TRBJ2-7; no clear D. CDR3 size: 14 residues. CDR1 SGDLS and CDR2 YYNGEE come from the germline V gene. V lost 0 bases and J 3 bases, leaving 10 bases between the germline ends.

This clonotype was seen a single time. The chain recombines TRBV24-1 with TRBJ2-1; D could derive from TRBD1 or TRBD2 (5 bases each). The CDR3 consists of 16 residues. Trimming took off 9 bases at V and 9 bases at J, with 26 bases between the two ends. CDR1 KGHDR and CDR2 SFDVKD come from the germline V gene. CDR3 amino acids: CATSGPDRRLGGEQFF. In DNA, the CDR3 is TGTGCCACCTCTGGCCCCGACAGACGACTTGGGGGTGAGCAGTTCTTC.

Note on this clonotype: This may be a read error, as it is one base from a much larger clone. V usage is TRBV10-3 and J usage is TRBJ1-3; no reliable D call. This CDR3 is 12 amino acids long. Germline V gene data show CDR1 as ENHRY and CDR2 as SYGVKD. With 2 bases removed from V and 4 bases from J, the gap between germline ends came to 3 bases. CDR3 nucleotides: TGTGCCATCAGTGAGCAGGGAAACACCATATATTTT. As protein: CAISEQGNTIYF.

A remark on this clonotype: A much larger clone sits a single nucleotide away, making a read error possible. This rearrangement joins TRBV6-1 to TRBJ2-7, with D perhaps matching TRBD2 (6 bases). CDR1 and CDR2 from the germline V gene are MNHNS and SASEGT. Deletions cut 9 bases from V and 5 bases from J, with 14 bases between. CDR3 size: 12 residues. The DNA of the CDR3 is TGTGCCAGTGGGGGGATTAGCGACGAGCAGTACTTC. This translates into CASGGISDEQYF.

J is TRBJ1-2 and V is TRBV19, with D unresolved. This CDR3 is built from 11 residues. Germline CDR1 is LNHDA and CDR2 is SQIVND (reference sequence). With 4 bases removed from V and 5 bases from J, the gap between germline ends came to 5 bases. The CDR3 loop reads CASSTSYGYTF. The CDR3 DNA sequence: TGTGCCAGTAGTACCAGTTATGGCTACACCTTC.

This rearrangement joins TRBV12-3 or TRBV12-4 to TRBJ2-1, with TRBD1 as a possible D gene (5 bases). The CDR3 runs to 14 residues. Trimming left V 6 bases short and J 5 bases short, with 14 bases between. Here the CDR3 DNA reads TGTGCCAGCAGCCCTAGGGGCGTTAACAATGAGCAGTTCTTC. It yields the protein CASSPRGVNNEQFF.

The chain links TRBV20-1 to TRBJ1-1; no firm D call. V dropped 3 bases and J dropped 0 bases, with 17 bases sitting between them. The CDR3 contains 16 residues. Germline V gene lookup returns CDR1 DFQATT and CDR2 SNEGSKA (reference sequence). The CDR3: CSASPRPRGMNTEAFF. In DNA, the CDR3 is TGCAGTGCTAGCCCTCGGCCTCGTGGAATGAACACTGAAGCTTTCTTT.

This clonotype was recorded only once. The chain couples TRBV19 to TRBJ2-1; perhaps D is TRBD1 or TRBD2 (5 bases each). Germline CDR1 LNHDA, CDR2 SQIVND (reference sequence). Trimming took 0 bases from V and 4 from J, leaving 10 bases between them. The CDR3 contains 15 residues. CDR3 loop: CASSIDLGDYNEQFF. CDR3 nucleotides: TGTGCCAGTAGTATAGATCTGGGGGATTACAATGAGCAGTTCTTC.

This clonotype was seen ten or more times. Here the CDR3 reads CASSLGAGNKEQYF. The CDR3 nucleotides read TGCGCCAGCAGCCTAGGGGCAGGGAATAAGGAGCAGTACTTC. The chain carries TRBV5-1 and TRBJ2-7; a weak D match, TRBD1 (5 bases). Germline V gene data show CDR1 as SGHRS and CDR2 as YFSETQ. V was cut by 4 bases and J by 7 bases, with 18 bases left in between. This CDR3 has 14 residues.

As concerns this clonotype: A much larger clone differs by one base, so this may be a read error. V usage is TRBV6-5 and J usage is TRBJ1-5; 7 positions agree with TRBD1. Trimming took 11 bases from V and 5 from J; bases not matched to a gene: 6. Germline CDR1 MNHEY, CDR2 SVGAGI. The CDR3 extends over 12 amino acids. CDR3 DNA: TGTGCCGGTTCGACAGGGCATCAGCCCCAGCATTTT. Its translation is CAGSTGHQPQHF.

The rearrangement joins TRBV19 to TRBJ1-6; 7 bases match TRBD1. Trimming cost V 5 bases and J 4 bases; bases outside gene matches: 5. The CDR3 covers 15 residues. Looked up from germline, CDR1 is LNHDA and CDR2 is SQIVND (reference sequence). CDR3 region: CASSAGQAYNSPLHF. The DNA of the CDR3 is TGTGCCAGTAGTGCCGGACAGGCTTATAATTCACCCCTCCACTTT.

On this clonotype: The junction differs from germline at one of its ends, possibly a read error. The rearrangement uses TRBV29-1 and TRBJ2-7, with 8 bases fitting TRBD1. Germline V gives CDR1 SQVTM, CDR2 ANQGSEA. This CDR3 has 15 residues. CDR3 nucleotide sequence: TGCCGCGTTGAAGATCATCAACAGGGGGACTACGAGCAGTACTTC. It yields the protein CRVEDHQQGDYEQYF.